One T cell receptor (beta chain) is described in this entry. Its antigen is unknown. The data were obtained in a study of blood T cells in healthy people across ages. V lost 5 bases and J 10 bases, leaving 18 bases between the germline ends. The length of the CDR3 is 14 residues. Germline V gene data show CDR1 as MDHEN and CDR2 as SYDVKM. Primers used in a second PCR of about 7 to 11 cycles were a sample-barcoded 5' primer and a J-beta primer mix. The authors tagged each cDNA molecule using a template-switch adaptor with 12 random nucleotides. TCRdb processed the 5' RACE reads anew with MiXCR; each CDR3 protein has one entry. Of approximately 960,000 distinct CDR3 sequences in the sample, about 29% were seen once. General study findings and limits: With donor CMV status unknown, expanded clonotype changes were possibly confounded.

The sample also formed part of further work on T cells of mothers and their children. From that report: All donors were healthy and Caucasian; they were three mothers and their six children.

This clonotype originated in a woman between 40 and 55 years old in good health. The specimen was blood. The rearrangement joins TRBV28 to TRBJ2-1; D possibly corresponds to TRBD2 (5 bases). CDR3 in DNA: TGTGCCAGCAGTGCCGGGATGTTAGGTGGGGAGCAGTTCTTC. Protein: CASSAGMLGGEQFF.